A single sample is the source of the 18 T cell receptor beta chains below, sequenced in a study of cytomegalovirus exposure and HLA in healthy donors. The PCR ran on 60 Vbeta and 13 Jbeta primers. Repertoires were generated with immunoSEQ multiplex PCR, while TCRdb's copy carries only in-frame clones and drops some. Of 90,000 to 95,000 clones in the sample, approximately 80% were seen once. The specimen sequenced was PBMCs. These receptors came from a man in his late teens or twenties in good health and CMV-seronegative.

CDR3 amino acids: CASSLPGVRLRNTEAFF. The CDR3 bases are TGTGCCAGCAGCCTGCCCGGGGTGAGGCTGAGGAACACTGAAGCTTTCTTT. The J gene is TRBJ1-1, the V gene TRBV5-4, with no clear D. CDR1 is SGHNT, CDR2 YYREEE, per germline (reference sequence). V was cut by 4 bases and J by 1 base, with 20 bases left in between. The CDR3 consists of 17 residues.

The chain links TRBV27 to TRBJ1-1; unclear D gene. CDR3 length equals 15 residues. CDR1 MNHEY and CDR2 SMNVEV come from the germline V gene (reference sequence). The ends were cut back, 0 bases at V and 4 bases at J, with 12 bases in the middle. CDR3 loop: CASSLSAERVTEAFF. The CDR3 DNA follows: TGTGCCAGCAGTTTATCCGCGGAGAGGGTCACTGAAGCTTTCTTT.

This rearrangement joins TRBV5-5 to TRBJ1-4, with D tentatively TRBD1 (6 bases). The length of the CDR3 is 18 residues. Per the germline V gene, CDR1 is SGHKS and CDR2 is YYEKEE (reference sequence). V lost 0 bases and J 0 bases, leaving 15 bases between the germline ends. CDR3 sequence reads: CASSLEASGGPTNEKLFF. The DNA for the CDR3 is TGTGCCAGCAGCTTGGAGGCCAGCGGGGGGCCAACTAATGAAAAACTGTTTTTT. Looking up the rest from reference TRBV5-5 and TRBJ1-4 gives the full variable domain: DAGVTQSPTHLIKTRGQQVTLRCSPISGHKSVSWYQQVLGQGPQFIFQYYEKEERGRGNFPDRFSARQFPNYSSELNVNALLLGDSALYLCASSLEASGGPTNEKLFFGSGTQLSVL.

The rearrangement uses TRBV19 and TRBJ1-1, with a tentative D call TRBD1 (5 bases). The germline CDR1 and CDR2 sequences are LNHDA and SQIVND (reference sequence). With 3 bases removed from V and 5 bases from J, the gap between germline ends came to 22 bases. CDR3 size: 17 residues. CDR3 sequence: CASSIWFGQGLRTEAFF. The CDR3 DNA sequence: TGTGCCAGTAGTATTTGGTTCGGGCAGGGACTGCGGACTGAAGCTTTCTTT. Full variable domain (rest looked up from reference TRBV19 and TRBJ1-1): DGGITQSPKYLFRKEGQNVTLSCEQNLNHDAMYWYRQDPGQGLRLIYYSQIVNDFQKGDIAEGYSVSREKKESFPLTVTSAQKNPTAFYLCASSIWFGQGLRTEAFFGQGTRLTVV.

The chain recombines TRBV11-2 with TRBJ2-7; 12 positions agree with TRBD2. This CDR3 is 18 amino acids long. Germline trimming cut 4 bases from V and 4 bases from J; bases unmatched to any gene: 14. Germline lookup yields CDR1 SGHAT and CDR2 FQNNGV. As DNA, the CDR3 is TGTGCCAGCAGCTCAACCTCTAACGGACTAGCGGGGAGTTACGAGCAGTACTTC. The encoded protein is CASSSTSNGLAGSYEQYF.

The J gene is TRBJ2-7, the V gene TRBV5-4; TRBD1 matches 8 bases. Germline-derived CDR1 and CDR2 are SGHNT and YYREEE (reference sequence). CDR3 length: 15 residues. The V gene end was trimmed by 4 bases and the J gene end by 1 base; junction bases not matched to a gene: 7. CDR3 DNA sequence: TGTGCCAGCAGCATGGGACAGGAAGCATCCTACGAGCAGTACTTC. Translated, it gives CASSMGQEASYEQYF.

This clone turned up a few times. This chain links TRBV6-5 with TRBJ1-5; possible D gene TRBD1, 6 bases. The CDR3 is made up of 14 amino acids. Germline lookup yields CDR1 MNHEY and CDR2 SVGAGI. V dropped 2 bases and J dropped 6 bases, with 11 bases sitting between them. The CDR3 here is CASSYGGAGQPQHF. CDR3 DNA: TGTGCCAGCAGTTACGGGGGCGCGGGTCAGCCCCAGCATTTT.

This clone was recorded once. V and J are TRBV5-5 and TRBJ2-7; possible D gene TRBD2, 6 bases. The V gene lost 7 bases and the J gene lost 3 bases, with 20 bases spanning the gap. Per the germline V gene, CDR1 is SGHKS and CDR2 is YYEKEE (reference sequence). This CDR3 has 15 residues. The chain's CDR3 is CASGEIAEGLYEQYF. CDR3 DNA: TGTGCCAGCGGGGAAATAGCGGAGGGGCTCTACGAGCAGTACTTC.

The chain couples TRBV19 to TRBJ2-7, with D possibly being TRBD1 (5 bases). The length of the CDR3 is 14 residues. Per the germline V gene, CDR1 is LNHDA and CDR2 is SQIVND (reference sequence). Between the trimmed V and J ends, which lost 5 bases and 5 bases, there was a span of 16 bases. The CDR3 DNA reads TGTGCCAGTAGTCCCAGGGCGCTGTTTCACGAGCAGTACTTC. Its protein is CASSPRALFHEQYF.

This chain links TRBV2 with TRBJ2-6, with D unresolved. V was clipped by 4 bases and J by 2 bases, with 6 bases between them. Germline V CDR1 and CDR2: SNHLY, FYNNEI. The CDR3 extends over 14 amino acids. CDR3 residues: CASSVRAGANVLTF. CDR3 sequence (DNA): TGTGCCAGCAGTGTCCGGGCTGGGGCCAACGTCCTGACTTTC. Filled out from reference TRBV2 and TRBJ2-6, the complete variable domain reads EPEVTQTPSHQVTQMGQEVILRCVPISNHLYFYWYRQILGQKVEFLVSFYNNEISEKSEIFDDQFSVERPDGSNFTLKIRSTKLEDSAMYFCASSVRAGANVLTFGAGSRLTVL.

This clone was picked up a small number of times. The V call is TRBV5-1, the J call TRBJ2-3, with D possibly matching TRBD2 (5 bases). The CDR3 loop spans 15 amino acids. The germline V gene has CDR1 SGHRS and CDR2 YFSETQ. Trimming removed 2 bases from V and 1 base from J, with 11 bases in between. CDR3 region: CASSFGAAGTDTQYF. CDR3 DNA sequence: TGCGCCAGCAGCTTTGGAGCGGCAGGCACAGATACGCAGTATTTT.

This clone occurred a few times. The V and J genes are TRBV9 and TRBJ2-3, with TRBD2 matching 12 bases. The CDR3 consists of 17 residues. Trimming cost V 0 bases and J 5 bases; bases outside gene matches: 7. Germline CDR1 is SGDLS and CDR2 is YYNGEE. Here the CDR3 DNA reads TGTGCCAGCAGCGTAGTAGGGTTGACTAGCGGGAGAGATACGCAGTATTTT. Amino acids: CASSVVGLTSGRDTQYF.

This chain joins TRBV27 and TRBJ1-6; D remains unclear. The V gene's germline CDR1 is MNHEY and CDR2 SMNVEV (reference sequence). CDR3 length: 15 amino acids. V lost 5 bases to trimming and J lost 7 bases, with 15 bases between them. The CDR3 region is CASSPFRVENSPLHF. The DNA for the CDR3 is TGTGCCAGCAGTCCCTTCCGGGTTGAAAATTCACCCCTCCACTTT.

V is TRBV6-5 and J is TRBJ1-6; 8 positions agree with TRBD1. V gave up 2 bases and J gave up 10 bases; unmatched junction bases: 10. Germline CDR1 reads MNHEY; CDR2 reads SVGAGI. This CDR3 is built from 16 residues. CDR3 sequence: CASSYNWDRKGSPLHF. The CDR3 DNA sequence: TGTGCCAGCAGTTACAATTGGGACAGGAAGGGGTCACCCCTCCACTTT.

V usage is TRBV6-5 and J usage is TRBJ2-7, with a weak D call TRBD2 (5 bases). This CDR3 comprises 16 residues. Germline loops: CDR1 MNHEY, CDR2 SVGAGI. V dropped 0 bases and J dropped 5 bases, with 17 bases sitting between them. CDR3 sequence reads: CASSYSNTRQTHEQYF. CDR3 sequence (DNA): TGTGCCAGCAGTTACTCGAATACTAGGCAAACCCACGAGCAGTACTTC.

V gene TRBV14 combines with J gene TRBJ1-4, with 7 bases matching TRBD1. This CDR3 spans 13 amino acids. Trimming took 10 bases from V and 6 from J; bases not matched to a gene: 8. Germline-derived CDR1 and CDR2 are SGHDN and FVKESK. This CDR3 is CATSRGTDEKLFF. CDR3 nucleotides: TGTGCCACCTCGAGAGGGACAGATGAAAAACTGTTTTTT.

This chain joins TRBV9 and TRBJ2-5; D gene unclear. Germline CDR1 is SGDLS and CDR2 is YYNGEE. The V and J ends lost 1 base and 0 bases respectively, with 7 bases between them. CDR3 length: 14 residues. The CDR3 DNA sequence: TGTGCCAGCAGCGTATCCCGGTACCAAGAGACCCAGTACTTC. It yields the protein CASSVSRYQETQYF.

V gene TRBV5-1 combines with J gene TRBJ2-7, with a tentative D call TRBD1 (7 bases). The germline CDR1 and CDR2 sequences are SGHRS and YFSETQ. The CDR3 consists of 16 residues. Trimming removed 0 bases at V and 4 bases at J, with 17 bases between. The DNA of the CDR3 is TGCGCCAGCAGCTTGGCTGAGCAGGGGGGTCGGTACGAGCAGTACTTC. It codes for CASSLAEQGGRYEQYF.